Below, 2 T cell receptor beta chains from the same sample are listed, as sequenced in a study of T cell clones after liver transplantation. Some clones are missing from TCRdb's copy, which holds only in-frame ones; the method was immunoSEQ multiplex PCR. The table records some 70,000 clones, about nine tenths of them present only once. The specimen comprised CD4+ T cells from blood, sampled before liver transplant. These receptors came from a human donor who received a liver transplant.

The V and J genes are TRBV9 and TRBJ2-7; D may be TRBD1 (6 bases). The CDR3 runs 14 residues. V was trimmed by 2 bases and J by 3 bases, leaving 12 bases between them. CDR1 and CDR2 from the germline V gene are SGDLS and YYNGEE. CDR3 bases: TGTGCCAGCAGCGTGAGTACAGGGCTCTACGAGCAGTACTTC. Protein: CASSVSTGLYEQYF.

The V call is TRBV5-1, the J call TRBJ1-1; D not resolved. Germline assignment: CDR1 SGHRS and CDR2 YFSETQ. The CDR3 consists of 14 residues. Trimming cost V 1 base and J 1 base, with 8 bases left between them. The CDR3 is CASSLWQTNTEAFF. The CDR3, as DNA: TGCGCCAGCAGCTTGTGGCAAACGAACACTGAAGCTTTCTTT.